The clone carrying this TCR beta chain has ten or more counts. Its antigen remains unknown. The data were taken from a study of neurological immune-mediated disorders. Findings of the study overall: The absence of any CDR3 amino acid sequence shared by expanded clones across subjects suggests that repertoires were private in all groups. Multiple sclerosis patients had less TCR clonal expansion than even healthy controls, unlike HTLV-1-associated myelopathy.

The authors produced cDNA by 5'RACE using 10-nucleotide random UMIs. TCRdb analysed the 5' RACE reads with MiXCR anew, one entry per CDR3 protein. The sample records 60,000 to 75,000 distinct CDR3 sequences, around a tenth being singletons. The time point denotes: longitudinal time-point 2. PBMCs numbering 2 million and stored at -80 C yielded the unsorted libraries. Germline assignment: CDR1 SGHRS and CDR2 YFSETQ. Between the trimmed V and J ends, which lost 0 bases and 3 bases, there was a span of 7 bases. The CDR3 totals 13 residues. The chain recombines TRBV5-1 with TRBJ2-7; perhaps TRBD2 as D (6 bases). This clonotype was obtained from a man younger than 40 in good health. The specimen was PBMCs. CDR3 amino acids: CASSLGGDYEQYF. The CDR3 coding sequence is TGCGCCAGCAGCTTGGGGGGGGACTACGAGCAGTACTTC.